These 2 T cell receptor beta chains were sequenced from one sample in a study of blood T cell repertoires in COVID-19. Sequenced by immunoSEQ multiplex PCR; TCRdb stores in-frame clones only, minus some. This repertoire shows a few hundred thousand clones, roughly 86% found once; its top ten account for roughly 8%. Sequenced input: peripheral blood. The receptors stem from a woman in her fifties or sixties who had recovered from COVID-19.

The rearrangement uses TRBV5-1 and TRBJ2-2, with TRBD2 matching over 10 bases. CDR1 SGHRS and CDR2 YFSETQ come from the germline V gene. The trim removed 0 bases at V and 2 bases at J, leaving 10 bases unmatched. CDR3 length equals 19 residues. CDR3 bases: TGCGCCAGCAGCTTGGACCCCCCCTTAGCGGGAGGTAACACCGGGGAGCTGTTTTTT. It codes for CASSLDPPLAGGNTGELFF.

The V and J genes are TRBV3-1 (or the pseudogene TRBV3-2) and TRBJ1-2; weak D call: TRBD1 (6 bases). This CDR3 is 16 amino acids long. Germline CDR1 and CDR2: LGHDT and YNNKEL (reference sequence). Trimming removed 4 bases at V and 8 bases at J, with 23 bases between. Here the CDR3 reads CASSPPRGGGSSGYTF. Here the CDR3 DNA reads TGTGCCAGCAGCCCGCCCCGGGGAGGGGGATCAAGCGGCTACACCTTC.